A selection of T cell receptor beta chains follows, all from one sample in a study of blood T cell repertoires in COVID-19. Generated by immunoSEQ multiplex PCR, the TCRdb table keeps only in-frame clones and is missing some. This table holds approximately 210,000 clones, 82% found once. The material sequenced was PBMCs or T cells enriched from blood (not recorded which). The receptors derive from a woman aged 55 to 70 who had recovered from COVID-19. CDR3s include the opening cysteine and the closing phenylalanine or tryptophan. The D gene is left open where the match is weak. Size values are once, few and many counts, or a class for expanded clones, and some rows have none.

J,size,V,D,CDR3,DNA
TRBJ2-4,.,TRBV3-1/TRBV3-2,.,CASSQDPTLNIQYF,TGTGCCAGCAGCCAAGATCCTACCCTGAACATTCAGTACTTC
TRBJ1-4,few,TRBV5-5,.,CASSLMTGATNEKLFF,TGTGCCAGCAGCCTAATGACAGGCGCGACTAATGAAAAACTGTTTTTT
TRBJ2-2,.,TRBV11-3,.,CASSSSGASTGELFF,TGTGCCAGCAGTTCTTCCGGAGCAAGCACCGGGGAGCTGTTTTTT
TRBJ1-1,.,TRBV2,.,CASRSPVAAFF,TGTGCCAGCAGGAGCCCCGTCGCAGCTTTCTTT
TRBJ2-3,.,TRBV4-1,.,CASSQDRGRGADTQYF,TGCGCCAGCAGCCAAGATAGGGGGAGGGGCGCAGATACGCAGTATTTT
TRBJ1-6,.,TRBV12-3/TRBV12-4,.,CASSLEVGTPLHF,TGTGCCAGCAGTTTGGAAGTAGGGACTCCCCTCCACTTT
TRBJ1-2,.,TRBV7-9,.,CASSQEVPYYGYTF,TGTGCCAGCAGCCAAGAGGTCCCCTACTATGGCTACACCTTC
TRBJ2-7,.,TRBV5-1,TRBD1,CASSPTGGGQGGYRWPPTSYEQYF,TGCGCCAGCAGCCCCACCGGTGGGGGACAGGGGGGCTATAGGTGGCCTCCCACCTCCTACGAGCAGTACTTC
TRBJ1-6,.,TRBV9,.,CASSPTLTGPLHF,TGTGCCAGCAGCCCAACCCTAACAGGTCCCCTCCACTTT
TRBJ1-2,few,TRBV5-1,TRBD1,CASSRGQQGARGYTF,TGCGCCAGCAGTCGTGGACAGCAGGGGGCGCGTGGCTACACCTTC
TRBJ1-4,.,TRBV6-5,.,CASSRRASSGEKLFF,TGTGCCAGCAGTAGGAGGGCTTCGTCAGGGGAAAAACTGTTTTTT
TRBJ2-1,few,TRBV5-1,TRBD2,CASSPGGTSGYNEQFF,TGCGCCAGCAGCCCAGGTGGGACTAGCGGCTACAATGAGCAGTTCTTC
TRBJ1-6,.,TRBV9,TRBD1,CASSVGQGSYNSPLHF,TGTGCCAGCAGCGTCGGACAGGGCTCCTATAATTCACCCCTCCACTTT
TRBJ2-7,.,TRBV3-1/TRBV3-2,.,CASSYQAAYEQYF,TGTGCCAGCAGCTACCAAGCTGCATACGAGCAGTACTTC
TRBJ2-7,.,TRBV2,TRBD1,CASSIDRVVYEQYF,TGTGCCAGTAGCATTGACAGGGTAGTCTACGAGCAGTACTTC
TRBJ1-6,.,TRBV2,TRBD1,CASSEKQGWNSPLHF,TGTGCCAGCAGTGAAAAACAGGGGTGGAATTCACCCCTCCACTTT
TRBJ2-5,.,TRBV7-2,.,CASSPGSAYQETQYF,TGTGCCAGCAGCCCTGGTAGTGCCTACCAAGAGACCCAGTACTTC
TRBJ2-2,.,TRBV4-2,TRBD2,CASSHGTSGRNSRGELFF,TGTGCCAGCAGCCATGGGACTAGCGGGAGGAATTCCCGGGGGGAGCTGTTTTTT
TRBJ1-1,.,TRBV9,.,CASSPRGSAVAEAFF,TGTGCCAGCAGCCCCCGAGGGAGTGCGGTGGCTGAAGCTTTCTTT
TRBJ2-1,.,TRBV30,TRBD2,CAWSVLAGPYNEQFF,TGTGCCTGGAGTGTACTAGCGGGACCCTACAATGAGCAGTTCTTC
TRBJ2-7,.,TRBV6-5,TRBD2,CASSFRLAGAGEYF,TGTGCCAGCAGTTTTCGACTAGCGGGAGCCGGGGAGTACTTC
TRBJ2-3,.,TRBV10-1,TRBD2,CASSSLISGTSGSPQYF,TGCGCCAGCAGCAGTCTAATATCCGGGACTAGCGGGAGCCCGCAGTATTTT
TRBJ1-6,.,TRBV2,TRBD1,CASSVLDRVSSPLHF,TGTGCCAGCAGCGTACTGGACAGGGTGAGTTCACCCCTCCACTTT
TRBJ1-2,.,TRBV19,TRBD1,CASSPGQGTLAYGYTF,TGTGCCAGTAGTCCAGGACAGGGGACCTTAGCCTATGGCTACACCTTC
TRBJ2-2,.,TRBV9,.,CASSVVAGNTGELFF,TGTGCCAGCAGCGTAGTGGCAGGGAACACCGGGGAGCTGTTTTTT
TRBJ2-5,.,TRBV4-2,TRBD2,CASSQLAGPVETQYF,TGTGCCAGCAGCCAATTAGCGGGGCCCGTGGAGACCCAGTACTTC
TRBJ2-3,.,TRBV5-4,.,CASSTRDRTSTDTQYF,TGTGCCAGCAGCACGCGGGACAGAACTAGCACAGATACGCAGTATTTT
TRBJ1-3,.,TRBV30,.,CAWSVTGGGNTIYF,TGTGCCTGGAGTGTAACGGGTGGCGGAAACACCATATATTTT